A selection of T cell receptor beta chains follows, all from one sample in a study of cytomegalovirus exposure and HLA in healthy donors. The method was immunoSEQ multiplex PCR; TCRdb's version includes in-frame clones alone and lacks a portion of them. Of some 170,000 clones detected, around nine tenths appear once; the ten largest clones hold 1.4%. Sequenced: PBMCs. These receptors came from a woman aged 25 to 39 in good health and CMV-seronegative. Each CDR3 is given without its conserved first and last residue.

TRBV19	TRBJ1-5	ASRPQVPSNQPQH
TRBV2	TRBJ2-7	ASSEQNYEQY
TRBV6-5	TRBJ2-1	ASQEGQSSYNEQF
TRBV4-3	TRBJ1-2	ASSQESGARGYT
TRBV7-2	TRBJ2-7	ASSLDVSWQY
TRBV5-8	TRBJ2-5	ASSLVEETQY
TRBV7-2	TRBJ2-3	ASSLDGTVRGD
TRBV5-5	TRBJ1-2	ASSRAQDALGNYGYT
TRBV5-1	TRBJ2-1	ASSLNGLAGEFSYNEQF
TRBV9	TRBJ2-3	ASSPPLVVPPDTQY
TRBV9	TRBJ2-1	ASSPSGAGGTISSYNEQF
TRBV30	TRBJ1-5	AWSPPGTASNQPQH
TRBV2	TRBJ1-2	ASMGSSRGSDGYT
TRBV19	TRBJ2-4	ASSMADLGRNIQY
TRBV19	TRBJ1-5	ASSIGQSNQPQH
TRBV11-2	TRBJ2-7	ASSSRYGGAPYEQY
TRBV7-6	TRBJ1-5	ASSLGRDQPQH
TRBV9	TRBJ1-4	ASNRQGGEKLF
TRBV7-2	TRBJ2-1	ASSYSGGADEQF
TRBV9	TRBJ1-1	ASSISGGLPDTEAF
TRBV9	TRBJ2-2	ASSPRGDGNTGELF
TRBV2	TRBJ2-3	ASSRLAGGRSTDTQY
TRBV2	TRBJ2-1	ASRAGTSGAYNEQF
TRBV29-1	TRBJ1-1	SVTGGVTEAF
TRBV7-8	TRBJ2-1	ASSPEGNEQF
TRBV5-4	TRBJ2-2	ASKRSGELF
TRBV12-5	TRBJ1-6	ASGLVKSPGHPSPLH
TRBV19	TRBJ2-7	ASSPGTGDYEQY
TRBV6-5	TRBJ1-2	ASRPDEGASSGYT
TRBV2	TRBJ2-7	ASSEGQGFYEQY